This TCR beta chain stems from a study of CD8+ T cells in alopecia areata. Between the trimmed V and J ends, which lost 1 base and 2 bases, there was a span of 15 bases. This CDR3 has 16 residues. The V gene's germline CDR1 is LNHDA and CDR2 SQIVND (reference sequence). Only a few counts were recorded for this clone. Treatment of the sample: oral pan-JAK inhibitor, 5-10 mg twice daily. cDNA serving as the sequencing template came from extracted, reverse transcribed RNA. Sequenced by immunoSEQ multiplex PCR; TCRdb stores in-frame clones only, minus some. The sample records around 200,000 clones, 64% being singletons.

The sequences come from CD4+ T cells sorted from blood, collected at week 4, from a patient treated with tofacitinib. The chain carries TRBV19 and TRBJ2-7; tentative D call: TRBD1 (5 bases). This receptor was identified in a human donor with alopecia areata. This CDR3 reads CASSIVGAGTTYEQYF. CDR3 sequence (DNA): TGTGCCAGTAGTATAGTTGGGGCAGGAACTACCTACGAGCAGTACTTC.